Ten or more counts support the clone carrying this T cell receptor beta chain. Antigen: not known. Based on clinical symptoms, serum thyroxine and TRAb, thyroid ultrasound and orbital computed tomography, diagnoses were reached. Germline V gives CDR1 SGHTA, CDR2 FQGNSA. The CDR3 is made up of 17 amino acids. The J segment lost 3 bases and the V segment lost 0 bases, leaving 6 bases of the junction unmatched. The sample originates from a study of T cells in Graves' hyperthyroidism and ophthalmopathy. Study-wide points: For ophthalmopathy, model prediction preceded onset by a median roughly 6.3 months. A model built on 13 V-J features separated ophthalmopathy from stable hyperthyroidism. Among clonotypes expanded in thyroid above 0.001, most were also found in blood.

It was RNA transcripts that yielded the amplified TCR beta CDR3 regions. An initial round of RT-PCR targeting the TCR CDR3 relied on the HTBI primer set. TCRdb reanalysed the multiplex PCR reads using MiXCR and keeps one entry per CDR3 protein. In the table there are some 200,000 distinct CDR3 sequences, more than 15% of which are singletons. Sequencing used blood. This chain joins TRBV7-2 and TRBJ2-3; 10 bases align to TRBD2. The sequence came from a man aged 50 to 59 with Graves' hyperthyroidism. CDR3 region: CASSLAPSGSATDTQYF. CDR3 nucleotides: TGTGCCAGCAGCTTAGCGCCTAGCGGGAGCGCTACAGATACGCAGTATTTT.